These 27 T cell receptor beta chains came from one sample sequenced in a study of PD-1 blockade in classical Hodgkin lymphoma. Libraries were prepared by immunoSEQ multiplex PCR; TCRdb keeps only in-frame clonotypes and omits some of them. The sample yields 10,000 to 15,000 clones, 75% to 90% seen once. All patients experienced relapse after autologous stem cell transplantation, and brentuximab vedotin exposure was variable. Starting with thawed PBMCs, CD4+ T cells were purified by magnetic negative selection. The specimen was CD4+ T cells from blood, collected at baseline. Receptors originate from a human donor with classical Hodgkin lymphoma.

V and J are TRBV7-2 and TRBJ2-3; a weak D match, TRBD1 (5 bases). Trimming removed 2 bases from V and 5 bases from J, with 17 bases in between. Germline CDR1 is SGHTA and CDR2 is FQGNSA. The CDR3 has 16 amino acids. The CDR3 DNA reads TGTGCCAGCAGCTTATTTGGTGGGGCAAGGGGAGATACGCAGTATTTT. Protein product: CASSLFGGARGDTQYF.

The CDR3 coding sequence is TGTGCCAGCAGTTTATGGGGTGGGCAAGGCAATCAGCCCCAGCATTTT. Residues: CASSLWGGQGNQPQHF. The rearrangement links TRBV28 to TRBJ1-5, with D unresolved. There are 16 residues in the CDR3. Germline loops: CDR1 MDHEN, CDR2 SYDVKM. Between the trimmed V and J ends, which lost 0 bases and 2 bases, there was a span of 11 bases. Filled out from reference TRBV28 and TRBJ1-5, the complete variable domain reads DVKVTQSSRYLVKRTGEKVFLECVQDMDHENMFWYRQDPGLGLRLIYFSYDVKMKEKGDIPEGYSVSREKKERFSLILESASTNQTSMYLCASSLWGGQGNQPQHFGDGTRLSIL.

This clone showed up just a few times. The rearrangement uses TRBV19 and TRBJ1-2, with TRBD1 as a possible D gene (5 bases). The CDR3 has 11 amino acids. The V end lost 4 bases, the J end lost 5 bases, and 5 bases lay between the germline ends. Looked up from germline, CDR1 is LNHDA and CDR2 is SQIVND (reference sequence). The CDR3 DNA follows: TGTGCCAGTAGTAGGGGGTATGGCTACACCTTC. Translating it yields CASSRGYGYTF.

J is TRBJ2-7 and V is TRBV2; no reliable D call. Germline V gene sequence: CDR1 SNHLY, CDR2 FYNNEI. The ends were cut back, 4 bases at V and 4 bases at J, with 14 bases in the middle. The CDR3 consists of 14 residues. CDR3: CASSAMDGPYEQYF. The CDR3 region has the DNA TGTGCCAGCAGTGCCATGGACGGCCCTTACGAGCAGTACTTC.

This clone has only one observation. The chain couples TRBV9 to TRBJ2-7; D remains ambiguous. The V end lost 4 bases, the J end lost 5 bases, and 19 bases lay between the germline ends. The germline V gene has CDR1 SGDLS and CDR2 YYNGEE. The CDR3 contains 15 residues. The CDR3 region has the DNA TGTGCCAGCAGCAAAACCGGGTCCCCCTGGGACGAGCAGTACTTC. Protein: CASSKTGSPWDEQYF.

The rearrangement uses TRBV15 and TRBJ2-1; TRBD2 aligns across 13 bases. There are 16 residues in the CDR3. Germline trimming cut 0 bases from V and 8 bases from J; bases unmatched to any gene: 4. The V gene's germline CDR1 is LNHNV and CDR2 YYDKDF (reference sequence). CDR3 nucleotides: TGTGCCACCAGCAGAGATAGGACTAGCGGGAGCGATGAGCAGTTCTTC. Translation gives CATSRDRTSGSDEQFF.

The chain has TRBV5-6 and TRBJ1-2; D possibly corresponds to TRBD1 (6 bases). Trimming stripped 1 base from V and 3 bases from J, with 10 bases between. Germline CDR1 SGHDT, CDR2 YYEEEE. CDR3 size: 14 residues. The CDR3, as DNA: TGTGCCAGCAGCTTGTCAGGGGTCGACTATGGCTACACCTTC. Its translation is CASSLSGVDYGYTF.

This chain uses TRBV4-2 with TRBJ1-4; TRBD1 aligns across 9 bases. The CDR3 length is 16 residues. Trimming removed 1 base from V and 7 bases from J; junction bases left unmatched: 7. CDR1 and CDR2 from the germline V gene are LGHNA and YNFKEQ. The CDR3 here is CASSQGLGQGGEKLFF. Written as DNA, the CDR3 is TGTGCCAGCAGCCAAGGTTTGGGACAGGGTGGTGAAAAACTGTTTTTT.

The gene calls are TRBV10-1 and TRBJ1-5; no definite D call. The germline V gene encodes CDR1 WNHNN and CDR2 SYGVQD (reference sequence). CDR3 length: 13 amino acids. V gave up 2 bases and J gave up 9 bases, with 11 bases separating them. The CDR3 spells CASSESRDMPQHF. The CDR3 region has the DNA TGCGCCAGCAGTGAGAGTCGTGACATGCCCCAGCATTTT.

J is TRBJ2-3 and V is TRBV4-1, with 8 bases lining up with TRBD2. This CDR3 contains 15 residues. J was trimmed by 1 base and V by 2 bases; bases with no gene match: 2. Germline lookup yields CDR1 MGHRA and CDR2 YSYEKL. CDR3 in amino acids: CASSQQLAGTDTQYF. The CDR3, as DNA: TGCGCCAGCAGCCAACAACTAGCGGGCACAGATACGCAGTATTTT.

DNA of the CDR3: TGTGCCACGAAGACCGCCTCTGGAAACACCATATATTTT. Protein product: CATKTASGNTIYF. The gene calls are TRBV28 and TRBJ1-3, with D hard to call. Trimming removed 10 bases at V and 0 bases at J, with 10 bases between. CDR1 is MDHEN and CDR2 is SYDVKM in the germline V gene. The CDR3 extends over 13 amino acids.

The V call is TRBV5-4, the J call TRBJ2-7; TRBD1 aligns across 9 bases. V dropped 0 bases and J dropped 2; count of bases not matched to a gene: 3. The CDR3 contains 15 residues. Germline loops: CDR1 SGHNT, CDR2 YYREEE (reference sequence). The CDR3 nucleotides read TGTGCCAGCAGCTTGGAGGGACAGGGTACCTACGAGCAGTACTTC. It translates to CASSLEGQGTYEQYF.

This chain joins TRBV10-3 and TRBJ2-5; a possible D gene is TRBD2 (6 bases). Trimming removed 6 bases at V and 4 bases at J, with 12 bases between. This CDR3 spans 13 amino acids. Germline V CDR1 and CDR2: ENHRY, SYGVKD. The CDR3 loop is CAIRDKEGETQYF. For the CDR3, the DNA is TGTGCCATCAGGGACAAGGAGGGAGAGACCCAGTACTTC.

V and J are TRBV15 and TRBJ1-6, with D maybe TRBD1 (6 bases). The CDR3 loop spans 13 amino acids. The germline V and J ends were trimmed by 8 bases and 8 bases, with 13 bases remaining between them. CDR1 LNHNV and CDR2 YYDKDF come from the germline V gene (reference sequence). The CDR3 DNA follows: TGTGCCACCCGGACAGACATAGATTCACCCCTCCACTTT. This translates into CATRTDIDSPLHF. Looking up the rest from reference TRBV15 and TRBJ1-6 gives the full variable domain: DAMVIQNPRYQVTQFGKPVTLSCSQTLNHNVMYWYQQKSSQAPKLLFHYYDKDFNNEADTPDNFQSRRPNTSFCFLDIRSPGLGDTAMYLCATRTDIDSPLHFGNGTRLTVT.

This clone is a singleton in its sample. CDR3 bases: TGCGCCAGTCAGGGGGATTCCTACAATGAGCAGTTCTTC. This gives the protein CASQGDSYNEQFF. V and J are TRBV5-1 and TRBJ2-1; 7 bases align to TRBD1. The CDR3 spans 13 residues. Germline loops: CDR1 SGHRS, CDR2 YFSETQ. V shed 8 bases, J shed 1 base, and the junction held 3 bases outside the gene matches.

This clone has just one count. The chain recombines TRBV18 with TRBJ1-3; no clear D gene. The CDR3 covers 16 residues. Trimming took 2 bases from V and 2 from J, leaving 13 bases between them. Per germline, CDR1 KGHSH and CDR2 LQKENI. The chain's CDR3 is CASSPIAASPGNTIYF. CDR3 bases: TGTGCCAGCTCACCAATAGCTGCGAGTCCTGGAAACACCATATATTTT.

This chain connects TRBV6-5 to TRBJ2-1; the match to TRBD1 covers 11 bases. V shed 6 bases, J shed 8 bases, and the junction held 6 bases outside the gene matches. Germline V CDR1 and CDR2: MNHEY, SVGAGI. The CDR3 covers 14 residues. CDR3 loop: CASRRTGGIYEQFF. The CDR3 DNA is TGTGCCAGCAGACGGACAGGGGGCATTTATGAGCAGTTCTTC.

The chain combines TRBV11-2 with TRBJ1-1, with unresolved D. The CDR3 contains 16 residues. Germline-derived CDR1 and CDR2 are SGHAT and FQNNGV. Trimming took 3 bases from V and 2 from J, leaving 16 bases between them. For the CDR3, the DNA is TGTGCCAGCAGCTTTAGTGAGGGTTGGACCAACACTGAAGCTTTCTTT. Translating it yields CASSFSEGWTNTEAFF. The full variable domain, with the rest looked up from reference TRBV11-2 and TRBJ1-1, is EAGVAQSPRYKIIEKRQSVAFWCNPISGHATLYWYQQILGQGPKLLIQFQNNGVVDDSQLPKDRFSAERLKGVDSTLKIQPAKLEDSAVYLCASSFSEGWTNTEAFFGQGTRLTVV.

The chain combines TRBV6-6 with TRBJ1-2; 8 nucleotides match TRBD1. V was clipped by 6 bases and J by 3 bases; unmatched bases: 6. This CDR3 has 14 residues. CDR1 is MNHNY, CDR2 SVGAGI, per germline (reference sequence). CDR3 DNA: TGTGCCAGCAGCGAACAGGGGGGGGACTATGGCTACACCTTC. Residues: CASSEQGGDYGYTF.

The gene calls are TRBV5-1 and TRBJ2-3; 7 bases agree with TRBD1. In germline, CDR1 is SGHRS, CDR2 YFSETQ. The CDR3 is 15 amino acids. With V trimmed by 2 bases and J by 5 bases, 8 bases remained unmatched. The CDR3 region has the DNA TGCGCCAGCAGCTTTGAAGGCAACAGGGGAGATACGCAGTATTTT. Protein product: CASSFEGNRGDTQYF.

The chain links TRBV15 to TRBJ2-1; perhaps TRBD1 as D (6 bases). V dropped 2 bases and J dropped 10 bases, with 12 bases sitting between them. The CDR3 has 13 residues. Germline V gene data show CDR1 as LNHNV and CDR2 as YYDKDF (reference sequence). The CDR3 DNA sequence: TGTGCCACCAGCAGACTGACAGGAGGAGAGCAGTTCTTC. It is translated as CATSRLTGGEQFF. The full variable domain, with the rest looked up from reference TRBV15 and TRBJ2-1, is DAMVIQNPRYQVTQFGKPVTLSCSQTLNHNVMYWYQQKSSQAPKLLFHYYDKDFNNEADTPDNFQSRRPNTSFCFLDIRSPGLGDTAMYLCATSRLTGGEQFFGPGTRLTVL.

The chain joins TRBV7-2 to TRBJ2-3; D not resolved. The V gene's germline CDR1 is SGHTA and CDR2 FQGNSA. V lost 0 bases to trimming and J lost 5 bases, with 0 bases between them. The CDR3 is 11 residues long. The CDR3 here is CASSLADTQYF. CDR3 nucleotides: TGTGCCAGCAGCTTAGCAGATACGCAGTATTTT.

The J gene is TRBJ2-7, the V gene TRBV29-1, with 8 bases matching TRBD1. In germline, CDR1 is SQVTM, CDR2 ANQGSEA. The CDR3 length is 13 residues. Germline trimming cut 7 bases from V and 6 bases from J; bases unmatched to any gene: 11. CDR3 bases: TGCAGCGCTGGGTCCGGGACAGGATCCGAGCAGTACTTC. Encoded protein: CSAGSGTGSEQYF.

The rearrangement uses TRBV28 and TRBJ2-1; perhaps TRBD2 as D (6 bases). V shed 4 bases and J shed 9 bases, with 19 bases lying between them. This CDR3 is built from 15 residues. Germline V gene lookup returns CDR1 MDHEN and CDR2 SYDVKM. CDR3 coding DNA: TGTGCCAGCAGTTCTCCCTTGACTAGTTATTTTGAGCAGTTCTTC. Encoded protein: CASSSPLTSYFEQFF.

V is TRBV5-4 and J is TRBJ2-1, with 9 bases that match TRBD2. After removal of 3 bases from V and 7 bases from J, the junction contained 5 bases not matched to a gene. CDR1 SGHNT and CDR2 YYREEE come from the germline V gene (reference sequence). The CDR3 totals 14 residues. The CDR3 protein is CASSSPGLANEQFF. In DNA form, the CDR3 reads TGTGCCAGCAGCTCTCCGGGACTAGCAAATGAGCAGTTCTTC.

This CDR3 reads CASSMFLEAFF. The CDR3 nucleotides read TGTGCCAGTAGTATGTTTTTGGAAGCTTTCTTT. This sequence joins TRBV19 and TRBJ1-1; no reliable D call. Germline CDR1 LNHDA, CDR2 SQIVND (reference sequence). Trimming removed 3 bases at V and 8 bases at J, with 7 bases between. The CDR3 runs 11 residues.

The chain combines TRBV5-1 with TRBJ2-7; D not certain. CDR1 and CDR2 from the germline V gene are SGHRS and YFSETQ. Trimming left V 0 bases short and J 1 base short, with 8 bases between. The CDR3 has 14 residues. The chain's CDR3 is CASSLAMQSYEQYF. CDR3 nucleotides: TGCGCCAGCAGCTTGGCCATGCAATCCTACGAGCAGTACTTC.